This TCR beta chain derives from a study of blood T cell repertoires in COVID-19. About the research overall: Acute and convalescent COVID-19 samples came from the United States, Italy and Spain.

CDR1 is ENHRY and CDR2 is SYGVKD in the germline V gene. The CDR3 spans 18 residues. V lost 3 bases to trimming and J lost 1 base; unmatched junction nucleotides: 13. Study processing details: Amplification of reference gene primers was used by the study to estimate nucleated cell counts. The protocol was immunoSEQ multiplex PCR, while the TCRdb copy is restricted to in-frame clones and leaves out a portion. Clonal size and the V and J genes are those of that table, whereas D and trimming came from the DNA. The data hold about 200,000 clones, with roughly 84% observed a single time. The sample consisted of PBMCs or T cells enriched from blood (not recorded which). This clonotype was obtained from a man aged 35-49 years who had recovered from COVID-19. The chain carries TRBV10-3 and TRBJ2-3; TRBD2 matches at 7 bases. The CDR3 DNA sequence: TGTGCCATCAGTGACCCTAGCGGAGGGGTAGGTGGCACAGATACGCAGTATTTT. Its translation is CAISDPSGGVGGTDTQYF.